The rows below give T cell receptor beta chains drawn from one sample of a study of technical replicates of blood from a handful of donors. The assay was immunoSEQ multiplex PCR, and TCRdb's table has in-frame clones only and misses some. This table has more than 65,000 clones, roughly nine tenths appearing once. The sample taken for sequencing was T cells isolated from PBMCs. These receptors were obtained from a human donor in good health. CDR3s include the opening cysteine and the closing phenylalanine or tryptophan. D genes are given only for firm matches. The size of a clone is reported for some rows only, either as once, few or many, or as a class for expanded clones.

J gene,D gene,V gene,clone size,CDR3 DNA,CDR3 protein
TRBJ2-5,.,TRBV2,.,TGTGCCAGCAGTGATCTAGAGACCCAGTACTTC,CASSDLETQYF
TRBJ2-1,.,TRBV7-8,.,TGTGCCAGCAGCTTAGCAAGCAGGGTGCATGAGCAGTTCTTC,CASSLASRVHEQFF
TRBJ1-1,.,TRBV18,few,TGTGCCAGCCGATCTGGACCTATACAGGGGAACACTGAAGCTTTCTTT,CASRSGPIQGNTEAFF
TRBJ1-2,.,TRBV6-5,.,TGTGCCAGCAGTTACTCAACAGGGTCGCACTATGGCTACACCTTC,CASSYSTGSHYGYTF
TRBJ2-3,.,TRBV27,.,TGTGCCACTCAATTGGAGGGCTACACAGATACGCAGTATTTT,CATQLEGYTDTQYF
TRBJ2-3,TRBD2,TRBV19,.,TGTGCCAGTAGTATAGCAGCGGGGAGCACAGATACGCAGTATTTT,CASSIAAGSTDTQYF
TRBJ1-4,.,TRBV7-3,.,TGTGCCAGCAGCTTAAACGGGCGGGGTAATGAAAAACTGTTTTTT,CASSLNGRGNEKLFF
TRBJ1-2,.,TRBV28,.,TGTGCCAGCAGTTTATTAGGTACAGGGCTAGGAGAGGGCTACACCTTC,CASSLLGTGLGEGYTF
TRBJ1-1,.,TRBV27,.,TGTGCCAGCAGCCACGGGTCCACTGAAGCTTTCTTT,CASSHGSTEAFF
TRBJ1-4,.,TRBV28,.,TGTGCCAGCAGGGGGAGTGAAAAACTGTTTTTT,CASRGSEKLFF
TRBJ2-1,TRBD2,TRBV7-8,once,TGTGCCAGCAGCCACCGGGACTACTACGATGAGCAGTTCTTC,CASSHRDYYDEQFF
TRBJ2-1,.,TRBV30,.,TGTGCCTGGAGTGAACTAAGGAACAATGAGCAGTTCTTC,CAWSELRNNEQFF
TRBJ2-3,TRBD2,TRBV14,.,TGTGCCAGCAGCCAAGTGGCTAGCGGGAGTAAGCAGTATTTT,CASSQVASGSKQYF
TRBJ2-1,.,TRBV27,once,TGTGCCAGCAGTTCCACAGCGGGCCTCCCGTCCACTGAGCAGTTCTTC,CASSSTAGLPSTEQFF
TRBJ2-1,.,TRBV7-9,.,TGTGCCAGCAGCTTCGGGAGTGAGGTTGAGCAGTTCTTC,CASSFGSEVEQFF
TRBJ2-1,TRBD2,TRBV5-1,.,TGCGCCAGCAGCTTGAGCACTAGCGGATACAATGAGCAGTTCTTC,CASSLSTSGYNEQFF
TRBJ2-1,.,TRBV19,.,TGTGCCAGTAGTATGAGCCGGAGCAATGAGCAGTTCTTC,CASSMSRSNEQFF
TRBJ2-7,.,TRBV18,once,TGTGCCAGCTCACCAGGACTATCTGACTACGAGCAGTACTTC,CASSPGLSDYEQYF
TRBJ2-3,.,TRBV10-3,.,TGTGCCATCAGTGAGGTGACAGGTTCAACAGATACGCAGTATTTT,CAISEVTGSTDTQYF
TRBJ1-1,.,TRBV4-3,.,TGCGCCAGCAGCCTTTACCGGGGGAACACTGAAGCTTTCTTT,CASSLYRGNTEAFF
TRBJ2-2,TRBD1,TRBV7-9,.,TGTGCCAGTGGGGACAGACTAAACACCGGGGAGCTGTTTTTT,CASGDRLNTGELFF
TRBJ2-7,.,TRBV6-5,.,TGTGCCAGCAGTTACTTGGGGCCAACCTACGAGCAGTACTTC,CASSYLGPTYEQYF
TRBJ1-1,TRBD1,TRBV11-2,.,TGTGCCAGCAGCCACAGGGGGCAGGTCACTGAAGCTTTCTTT,CASSHRGQVTEAFF
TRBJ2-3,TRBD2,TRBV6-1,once,TGTGCCAGCATAAGCGGGAGAAACACAGATACGCAGTATTTT,CASISGRNTDTQYF
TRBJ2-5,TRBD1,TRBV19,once,TGTGCCAGTAGTGCGGACAGGGGGCGTGAGACCCAGTACTTC,CASSADRGRETQYF
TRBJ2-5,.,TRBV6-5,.,TGTGCCAGCAGCCCAACCGGGACACTAGAGACCCAGTACTTC,CASSPTGTLETQYF
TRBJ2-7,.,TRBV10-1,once,TGCGCCAGCAGTGCAGGTGGCCCCTACGAGCAGTACTTC,CASSAGGPYEQYF
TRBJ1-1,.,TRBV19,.,TGTGCCAGTAGTCCACGGACTATGACTGAAGCTTTCTTT,CASSPRTMTEAFF
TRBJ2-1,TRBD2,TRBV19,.,TGTGCCAGTAGTATGGGGTGGCGGGAGTTGATCGGTGAGCAGTTCTTC,CASSMGWRELIGEQFF
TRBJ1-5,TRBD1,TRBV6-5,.,TGTGCCAGCAGTTGGGACAGGGGCCAGCCCCAGCATTTT,CASSWDRGQPQHF
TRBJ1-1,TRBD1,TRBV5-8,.,TGTGCCAGCAGCCAGACAGGGGGGACTGAAGCTTTCTTT,CASSQTGGTEAFF
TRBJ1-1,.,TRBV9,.,TGTGCCAGCAGCGTAGCTACCAGGGGCCCCACTGAAGCTTTCTTT,CASSVATRGPTEAFF
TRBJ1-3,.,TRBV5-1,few,TGCGCCAGCAGCCCATACAGGGTTTTTTCAGGAAACACCATATATTTT,CASSPYRVFSGNTIYF
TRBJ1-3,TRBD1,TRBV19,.,TGTGCCAGTAGCTTTGGGACAGAAGGAAACACCATATATTTT,CASSFGTEGNTIYF
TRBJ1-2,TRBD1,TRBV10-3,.,TGTGCCATCAGTGCAGACGTGACAGGGGCTAACTATGGCTACACCTTC,CAISADVTGANYGYTF
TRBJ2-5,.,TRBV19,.,TGTGCCAGTAGTATAGGGGGAGGAGAGACCCAGTACTTC,CASSIGGGETQYF
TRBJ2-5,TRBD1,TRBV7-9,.,TGTGCCAGCAGCCCGGGGACAGTAAAGGGGGAGACCCAGTACTTC,CASSPGTVKGETQYF
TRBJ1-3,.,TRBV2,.,TGTGCCAGCACTGAAGGGGGAGCTAGGGTCTCTGGAAACACCATATATTTT,CASTEGGARVSGNTIYF
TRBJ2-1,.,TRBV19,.,TGTGCCAGTAGTAAGGGGGAACTGTTAGACAATGAGCAGTTCTTC,CASSKGELLDNEQFF
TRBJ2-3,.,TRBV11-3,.,TGTGCCAGCAGCTTCTCAGCGCTCGGGACAGATACGCAGTATTTT,CASSFSALGTDTQYF
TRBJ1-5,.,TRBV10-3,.,TGTGCCATCAGTGACTCCCATTGGGCCGAAAATCAGCCCCAGCATTTT,CAISDSHWAENQPQHF
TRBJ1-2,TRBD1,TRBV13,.,TGTGCCAGCAGCATGGGACAGGTCTATGGCTACACCTTC,CASSMGQVYGYTF
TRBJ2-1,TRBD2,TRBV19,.,TGTGCCAGTAGTAGGTCGGCGGGAGGGCGGCTGGATGAGCAGTTCTTC,CASSRSAGGRLDEQFF
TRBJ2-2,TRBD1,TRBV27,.,TGTGCCAGCAGTACCACCGCGCCGGGACAGATCGGGGAGCTGTTTTTT,CASSTTAPGQIGELFF
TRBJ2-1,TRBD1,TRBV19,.,TGTGCCAGTAGTTGGACAGGGATTGGGAATGAGCAGTTCTTC,CASSWTGIGNEQFF
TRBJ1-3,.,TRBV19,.,TGTGCCAGTAGTTTCAACCGCGCCTCTGGAAACACCATATATTTT,CASSFNRASGNTIYF
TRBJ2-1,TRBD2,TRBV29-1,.,TGCAGCGTTGAATTGGTAGCGGGAGGGCCTGAGGAGGAGCAGTTCTTC,CSVELVAGGPEEEQFF
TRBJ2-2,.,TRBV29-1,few,TGCAGCGTTGCTGACACCGGGGAGCTGTTTTTT,CSVADTGELFF
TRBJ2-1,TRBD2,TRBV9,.,TGTGCCAGCAGCCAGGGACTAGCCAATGAGCAGTTCTTC,CASSQGLANEQFF
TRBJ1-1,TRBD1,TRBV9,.,TGTGCCAGCAGCCCTAGGACAGGGGGCATAGTCACTGAAGCTTTCTTT,CASSPRTGGIVTEAFF
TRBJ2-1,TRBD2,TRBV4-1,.,TGCGCCAGCAGCCAGGTAGCGGGAGTGTACAATGAGCAGTTCTTC,CASSQVAGVYNEQFF
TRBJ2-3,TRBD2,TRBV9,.,TGTGCCAGCAGCTTCCGACTAGCGGGAGGGACAGATACGCAGTATTTT,CASSFRLAGGTDTQYF
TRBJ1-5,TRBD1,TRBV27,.,TGTGCCAGCAGTTTGGGACAGGGGAATCAGCCCCAGCATTTT,CASSLGQGNQPQHF
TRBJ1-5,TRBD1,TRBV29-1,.,TGCAGCGTTTCGACAGGGACCCTCAATCAGCCCCAGCATTTT,CSVSTGTLNQPQHF
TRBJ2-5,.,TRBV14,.,TGTGCCAGCAGCCAAAACTACGGGGTTGGGGTTTTCCAAGAGACCCAGTACTTC,CASSQNYGVGVFQETQYF
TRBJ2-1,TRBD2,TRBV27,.,TGTGCCAGCAGTTTAGTGCTAGCGGGAGGGCCTAACTATGAGCAGTTCTTC,CASSLVLAGGPNYEQFF
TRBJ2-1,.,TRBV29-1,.,TGCAGCGTTCGGTACTGGAGCTCCTACAATGAGCAGTTCTTC,CSVRYWSSYNEQFF
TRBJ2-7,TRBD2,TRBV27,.,TGTGCCAGCACAAGCCATGAAGGACTAGCTACCTACGAGCAGTACTTC,CASTSHEGLATYEQYF
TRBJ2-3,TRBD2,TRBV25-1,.,TGTGCCAGCAGTGAATATGGCCTAGCGGGAGAAAAAGATACGCAGTATTTT,CASSEYGLAGEKDTQYF
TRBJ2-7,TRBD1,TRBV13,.,TGTGCCAGCAGCTGGGACAGGGACGAGCAGTACTTC,CASSWDRDEQYF